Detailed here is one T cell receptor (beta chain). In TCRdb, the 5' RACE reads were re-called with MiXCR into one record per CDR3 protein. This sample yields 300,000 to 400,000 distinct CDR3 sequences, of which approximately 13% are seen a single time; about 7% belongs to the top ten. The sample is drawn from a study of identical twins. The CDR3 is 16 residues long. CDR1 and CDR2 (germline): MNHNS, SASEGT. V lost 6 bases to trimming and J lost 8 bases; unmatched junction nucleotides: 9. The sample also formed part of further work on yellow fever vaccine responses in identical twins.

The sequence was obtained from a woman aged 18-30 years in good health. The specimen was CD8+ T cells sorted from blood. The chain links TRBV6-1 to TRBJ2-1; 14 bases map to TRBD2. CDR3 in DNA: TGTGCCAGCAGGTCTCCGGGACTAGCGGGAGATCATGAGCAGTTCTTC. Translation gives CASRSPGLAGDHEQFF.